The 30 T cell receptor beta chains below all came from one sample that was sequenced in a study of T cell responses to AZD1222 COVID-19 vaccine. The assay was immunoSEQ multiplex PCR, and TCRdb's table has in-frame clones only and misses some. The table lists 140,000 to 150,000 clones, 85% to 95% of them singletons. The sequences come from peripheral blood, collected on day 0 of MenACWY control vaccination. The receptors were sampled from an adult in good health.

For the CDR3, the DNA is TGCGCCAGCAGTTCCCCTCTTAAGGGCTACACCTTC. It translates to CASSSPLKGYTF. The chain couples TRBV4-1 to TRBJ1-2; D call uncertain. This CDR3 has 12 amino acids. Germline CDR1 reads MGHRA; CDR2 reads YSYEKL. The germline V and J ends were trimmed by 6 bases and 8 bases, with 13 bases remaining between them.

J is TRBJ2-7 and V is TRBV27; 7 bases align to TRBD1. This CDR3 spans 14 amino acids. Trimming at V came to 2 bases and at J to 2 bases, leaving 3 bases not matched to a gene. The V gene's germline CDR1 is MNHEY and CDR2 SMNVEV (reference sequence). The CDR3 region has the DNA TGTGCCAGCAGTTTAAGGACAGGAACCTACGAGCAGTACTTC. Translating it yields CASSLRTGTYEQYF.

The chain combines TRBV5-1 with TRBJ2-4, with a possible D match to TRBD1 (6 bases). Trimming stripped 1 base from V and 1 base from J, with 6 bases between. The germline CDR1 and CDR2 sequences are SGHRS and YFSETQ. The CDR3 contains 14 residues. The CDR3 region has the DNA TGCGCCAGCAGCTTGACAGGGGCCAAAAACATTCAGTACTTC. As protein: CASSLTGAKNIQYF. Complete variable domain (other parts from reference TRBV5-1 and TRBJ2-4): KAGVTQTPRYLIKTRGQQVTLSCSPISGHRSVSWYQQTPGQGLQFLFEYFSETQRNKGNFPGRFSGRQFSNSRSEMNVSTLELGDSALYLCASSLTGAKNIQYFGAGTRLSVL.

In its sample, this clone was seen once. The V call is TRBV5-1, the J call TRBJ1-2; D ambiguous. CDR3 length equals 14 residues. Between the trimmed V and J ends, which lost 4 bases and 3 bases, there was a span of 13 bases. The V gene's germline CDR1 is SGHRS and CDR2 YFSETQ. This chain's CDR3 is CASSPGRRDYGYTF. In nucleotides, the CDR3 is TGCGCCAGCAGCCCCGGCCGGAGGGACTATGGCTACACCTTC. The whole variable domain, filled in from reference TRBV5-1 and TRBJ1-2, reads KAGVTQTPRYLIKTRGQQVTLSCSPISGHRSVSWYQQTPGQGLQFLFEYFSETQRNKGNFPGRFSGRQFSNSRSEMNVSTLELGDSALYLCASSPGRRDYGYTFGSGTRLTVV.

V usage is TRBV29-1 and J usage is TRBJ2-3, with a tentative D call TRBD2 (7 bases). From germline, CDR1 is SQVTM and CDR2 ANQGSEA. The CDR3 is made up of 15 amino acids. V was cut by 3 bases and J by 5 bases, with 18 bases left in between. Here the CDR3 DNA reads TGCAGCGTTGACTTCCTGGGGGGGCTAGTAGATACGCAGTATTTT. This translates into CSVDFLGGLVDTQYF.

The CDR3 nucleotides are TGTGCCAGCAGTCTGGGGCCGGGTAATAGCAATCAGCCCCAGCATTTT. It specifies CASSLGPGNSNQPQHF. The chain joins TRBV7-9 to TRBJ1-5, with D possibly matching TRBD1 (5 bases). Germline assignment: CDR1 SEHNR and CDR2 FQNEAQ (reference sequence). Trimming took off 6 bases at V and 0 bases at J, with 15 bases between the two ends. The CDR3 runs to 16 residues.

This clone is medium-sized within its sample. The chain carries TRBV6-4 and TRBJ2-1, with 7 bases matching TRBD2. This CDR3 comprises 15 residues. Germline V gene data show CDR1 as MRHNA and CDR2 as SNTAGT. The V gene end was trimmed by 7 bases and the J gene end by 7 bases; junction bases not matched to a gene: 13. DNA for the CDR3: TGTGCCAGCACGGAGGGGTCTAGCGGATCGAATGAGCAGTTCTTC. It is translated as CASTEGSSGSNEQFF.

The rearrangement links TRBV6-5 to TRBJ1-5; a weak D match, TRBD1 (6 bases). Germline CDR1 is MNHEY and CDR2 is SVGAGI. The CDR3 is 13 amino acids. Trimming cost V 8 bases and J 6 bases, with 14 bases left between them. DNA of the CDR3: TGTGCCAGCCAGGGACATGGGGGTCAGCCCCAGCATTTT. Translating gives CASQGHGGQPQHF.

The chain recombines TRBV6-5 with TRBJ1-4; 11 bases are shared with TRBD1. CDR1 is MNHEY, CDR2 SVGAGI, per germline. The V gene end was trimmed by 8 bases and the J gene end by 5 bases; junction bases not matched to a gene: 1. The CDR3 sequence is 13 residues long. The CDR3, as DNA: TGTGCCAGCCGGGACAGGGGGAATGAAAAACTGTTTTTT. Its translation is CASRDRGNEKLFF.

This clone was seen a few times. The chain employs TRBV19 and TRBJ1-6; the match to TRBD1 covers 11 bases. Germline V gene lookup returns CDR1 LNHDA and CDR2 SQIVND (reference sequence). The CDR3 consists of 15 residues. V shed 5 bases and J 13 bases; nucleotides not matched to a gene: 10. The CDR3 DNA sequence: TGTGCCAGTAGTTCCGGACAGGGGGCTCGGCCCCCCCTCCACTTT. This encodes CASSSGQGARPPLHF.

This chain links TRBV5-1 with TRBJ1-2; possible D gene TRBD1, 5 bases. The V gene lost 0 bases and the J gene lost 5 bases, with 14 bases spanning the gap. CDR3 length: 15 amino acids. Germline loops: CDR1 SGHRS, CDR2 YFSETQ. CDR3 DNA: TGCGCCAGCAGCTTGGATCCGTCGACAGCTTATGGCTACACCTTC. Protein product: CASSLDPSTAYGYTF.

The rearrangement links TRBV28 to TRBJ1-1; D unresolved. The germline CDR1 and CDR2 sequences are MDHEN and SYDVKM. V was clipped by 3 bases and J by 0 bases, with 5 bases between them. CDR3 size: 13 residues. CDR3 DNA sequence: TGTGCCAGCAGTTTGAGCTTGAACACTGAAGCTTTCTTT. This encodes CASSLSLNTEAFF.

This rearrangement joins TRBV19 to TRBJ1-1; D uncertain. This CDR3 is 17 amino acids long. Germline assignment: CDR1 LNHDA and CDR2 SQIVND (reference sequence). Trimming removed 0 bases at V and 3 bases at J, with 17 bases between. The CDR3 region is CASSIDLESGYHTEAFF. CDR3 bases: TGTGCCAGTAGTATAGATCTCGAGTCGGGGTACCACACTGAAGCTTTCTTT. Using reference TRBV19 and TRBJ1-1 for the parts outside the CDR3, the full variable domain is DGGITQSPKYLFRKEGQNVTLSCEQNLNHDAMYWYRQDPGQGLRLIYYSQIVNDFQKGDIAEGYSVSREKKESFPLTVTSAQKNPTAFYLCASSIDLESGYHTEAFFGQGTRLTVV.

The CDR3 bases are TGTGCCAGCAGTAACGGACGGGCGGGGCAGTACTTC. This translates into CASSNGRAGQYF. V usage is TRBV6-5 and J usage is TRBJ2-7; possibly TRBD2 for D (5 bases). Germline CDR1 MNHEY, CDR2 SVGAGI. Between the trimmed V and J ends, which lost 5 bases and 9 bases, there was a span of 14 bases. The CDR3 contains 12 residues.

The gene calls are TRBV10-2 and TRBJ2-1; 11 bases line up with TRBD2. Germline lookup yields CDR1 WSHSY and CDR2 SAAADI. CDR3 length: 14 residues. With 4 bases clipped from V and 8 bases from J, the junction kept 4 bases outside the gene matches. The CDR3 protein is CASSVTSGADEQFF. In nucleotides, the CDR3 is TGCGCCAGCAGTGTGACTAGCGGGGCGGATGAGCAGTTCTTC.

The gene calls are TRBV4-1 and TRBJ2-7, with D possibly being TRBD2 (5 bases). Germline lookup yields CDR1 MGHRA and CDR2 YSYEKL. The CDR3 is made up of 13 amino acids. V lost 3 bases to trimming and J lost 3 bases, with 9 bases between them. CDR3 sequence reads: CASSQFTSYEQYF. The DNA of the CDR3 is TGCGCCAGCAGCCAGTTTACTAGCTACGAGCAGTACTTC.

CDR3 sequence reads: CASSSDRDYGYTF. The CDR3, as DNA: TGTGCCAGCAGTTCGGACAGGGACTATGGCTACACCTTC. The rearrangement links TRBV12-3 or TRBV12-4 to TRBJ1-2, with 8 bases matching TRBD1. V dropped 4 bases and J dropped 3; count of bases not matched to a gene: 1. The CDR3 loop spans 13 amino acids.

The chain has TRBV19 and TRBJ1-5; TRBD1 matches at 8 bases. CDR1 and CDR2 (germline): LNHDA, SQIVND (reference sequence). V dropped 6 bases and J dropped 4; count of bases not matched to a gene: 11. CDR3 length: 16 residues. CDR3: CASRDYGQGLNQPQHF. The DNA for the CDR3 is TGTGCCAGTAGGGATTACGGACAGGGCCTAAATCAGCCCCAGCATTTT.

This clone was seen once. Different DNA sequences within this sample yield the same CDR3. The chain employs TRBV19 and TRBJ1-5; D might be TRBD1 (6 bases). The CDR3 covers 14 residues. Germline CDR1 LNHDA, CDR2 SQIVND (reference sequence). V was pared by 3 bases and J by 1 base, with 7 bases between. CDR3 amino acids: CASSIQGSNQPQHF. CDR3 coding DNA: TGTGCCAGTAGTATTCAGGGGAGCAATCAGCCCCAGCATTTT.

The CDR3 protein is CAMKRREGSGANVLTF. The CDR3 region has the DNA TGTGCCATGAAACGGCGGGAGGGCTCTGGGGCCAACGTCCTGACTTTC. The chain joins TRBV6-7 to TRBJ2-6; the match to TRBD2 covers 9 bases. TRBV6-7 is known as an ORF, though its function is uncertain. The ends lost 10 bases at V and 0 bases at J; junction bases unmatched: 7. This CDR3 contains 16 residues.

The J gene is TRBJ1-3, the V gene TRBV18; D is possibly TRBD1 (6 bases). V lost 3 bases, J lost 0 bases, and 9 bases lay in between. CDR3 length: 15 amino acids. Germline assignment: CDR1 KGHSH and CDR2 LQKENI. CDR3 in DNA: TGTGCCAGCTCACCCTCGACAGGCTCTGGAAACACCATATATTTT. As protein: CASSPSTGSGNTIYF.

V usage is TRBV6-5 and J usage is TRBJ2-7; 9 bases line up with TRBD1. CDR3 length equals 13 residues. Unmatched junction bases numbered 4, after V lost 5 bases and J lost 5 bases. CDR1 MNHEY and CDR2 SVGAGI come from the germline V gene. The CDR3 DNA sequence: TGTGCCAGCAGTAACGGACAGGGGAACGAGCAGTACTTC. This gives the protein CASSNGQGNEQYF.

V gene TRBV18 combines with J gene TRBJ2-7, with D possibly matching TRBD1 (5 bases). The V end was cut by 5 bases, the J end by 7 bases, with 12 bases between. The CDR3 sequence is 12 residues long. CDR1 is KGHSH, CDR2 LQKENI, per germline. The CDR3 is CASSGAISEQYF. The CDR3 DNA sequence: TGTGCCAGCTCAGGGGCCATCTCTGAGCAGTACTTC.

The rearrangement links TRBV28 to TRBJ1-5; no firm D call. This CDR3 spans 13 amino acids. Germline loops: CDR1 MDHEN, CDR2 SYDVKM. Deletions cut 3 bases from V and 8 bases from J, with 11 bases between. The CDR3 DNA reads TGTGCCAGCAGTTTGGCAGTTCAGGAGCCCCAGCATTTT. Its translation: CASSLAVQEPQHF.

The V and J genes are TRBV28 and TRBJ1-1; no reliable D call. This CDR3 region has 13 residues. Trimming left V 7 bases short and J 1 base short, with 10 bases between. The germline V gene encodes CDR1 MDHEN and CDR2 SYDVKM. CDR3 DNA: TGTGCCAGCACTCAACACCGGAACACTGAAGCTTTCTTT. Protein sequence: CASTQHRNTEAFF.

The chain links TRBV10-3 to TRBJ2-1; possibly TRBD1 for D (5 bases). V was pared by 11 bases and J by 9 bases, with 26 bases between. The CDR3 extends over 15 amino acids. CDR1 and CDR2 (germline): ENHRY, SYGVKD. The DNA of the CDR3 is TGTGCCTCCCACCCACACCAGGGCACCAAAGGTGAGCAGTTCTTC. Amino acid sequence: CASHPHQGTKGEQFF.

The chain joins TRBV5-4 to TRBJ1-1; a possible D gene is TRBD1 (5 bases). Trimming left V 0 bases short and J 1 base short, with 10 bases between. Looked up from germline, CDR1 is SGHNT and CDR2 is YYREEE (reference sequence). This CDR3 region has 15 residues. The CDR3 DNA sequence: TGTGCCAGCAGCTTGGATCTACAGGCGAACACTGAAGCTTTCTTT. Its translation is CASSLDLQANTEAFF.

V usage is TRBV29-1 and J usage is TRBJ2-2; TRBD1 matches at 10 bases. The germline V gene has CDR1 SQVTM and CDR2 ANQGSEA. Trimming took 7 bases from V and 9 from J; bases not matched to a gene: 8. CDR3 size: 13 residues. CDR3 sequence (DNA): TGCAGCGCCGGACAGGGGGATCGAAGGGAGCTGTTTTTT. The encoded protein is CSAGQGDRRELFF.

The rearrangement links TRBV4-1 to TRBJ1-4; TRBD1 might be the D (5 bases). Trimming removed 3 bases at V and 7 bases at J, with 12 bases between. The germline gives CDR1 MGHRA, CDR2 YSYEKL. This CDR3 contains 14 residues. The CDR3 protein is CASSQEGQSEKLFF. The CDR3 nucleotides read TGCGCCAGCAGCCAGGAGGGGCAGAGTGAAAAACTGTTTTTT.

The chain combines TRBV28 with TRBJ2-7, with 12 nucleotides matching TRBD1. CDR1 is MDHEN, CDR2 SYDVKM, per germline. The CDR3 sequence is 14 residues long. The J segment lost 5 bases and the V segment lost 6 bases, leaving 5 bases of the junction unmatched. CDR3 DNA: TGTGCCAGCAGCGGGACAGGGGGCAACCACGAGCAGTACTTC. This gives the protein CASSGTGGNHEQYF.